Listed below are T cell receptor beta chains from one sample, sequenced in a study of CD8 T cells in ankylosing spondylitis. One entry per CDR3 protein results from TCRdb running MiXCR on the 5' RACE reads. In the table there are tens of thousands of distinct CDR3 sequences, 16% of which are singletons. The specimen was blood. These receptors all stem from a male donor with ankylosing spondylitis or in good health (not recorded which). The CDR3 runs from the conserved cysteine through the conserved F or W. D genes are given only for firm matches. Clone size is shown for a subset of rows, as once, few, many or a class of expanded clone.

v_gene,j_gene,d_gene,abundance,CDR3aa,CDR3nt
TRBV14,TRBJ2-5,.,few,CASSLDPQETQYF,TGTGCCAGCAGTTTGGACCCCCAAGAGACCCAGTACTTC
TRBV7-3,TRBJ1-1,.,.,CASSLTGTANTEAFF,TGTGCCAGCAGCTTAACGGGGACGGCTAACACTGAAGCTTTCTTT
TRBV11-2,TRBJ2-2,.,few,CASSLPSEANTGELFF,TGTGCCAGCAGCTTGCCTAGCGAGGCGAACACCGGGGAGCTGTTTTTT
TRBV5-1,TRBJ1-1,TRBD1,.,CASSRTGVNTEAFF,TGCGCCAGCAGCCGGACAGGGGTGAACACTGAAGCTTTCTTT
TRBV27,TRBJ2-3,TRBD1,few,CASRRQGISDTQYF,TGTGCCAGCAGAAGACAGGGAATATCGGATACGCAGTATTTT
TRBV29-1,TRBJ1-1,.,few,CSVARVLDTEAFF,TGCAGCGTCGCGAGGGTGTTGGACACTGAAGCTTTCTTT
TRBV2,TRBJ2-3,.,.,CASSFPGEIYTQYF,TGTGCCAGCAGTTTTCCGGGAGAGATCTATACGCAGTATTTT
TRBV27,TRBJ2-3,TRBD1,few,CASSAYDGTGDTDTQYF,TGTGCCAGCAGTGCATATGATGGGACAGGGGACACAGATACGCAGTATTTT
TRBV7-2,TRBJ2-3,.,.,CASSKTTAVRDTQYF,TGTGCCAGCAGCAAGACGACAGCCGTAAGGGATACGCAGTATTTT
TRBV20-1,TRBJ2-1,TRBD2,.,CSARSTSGRVNEQFF,TGCAGTGCTAGATCGACTAGCGGGAGGGTAAATGAGCAGTTCTTC
TRBV30,TRBJ2-1,.,few,CAWMEGDEQFF,TGTGCCTGGATGGAGGGAGATGAGCAGTTCTTC